The following is a TCR beta chain sequence with its context. The V gene end was trimmed by 1 base and the J gene end by 4 bases; junction bases not matched to a gene: 1. The germline V gene has CDR1 LNHNV and CDR2 YYDKDF (reference sequence). CDR3 length equals 15 residues. MiXCR, applied by TCRdb to the 5' RACE reads, yields one record per CDR3 protein. The sample has over 450,000 distinct CDR3 sequences; 20% are singletons. The data stem from a study of T-cell memory formation after mild COVID-19. The chain couples TRBV15 to TRBJ2-7; 13 bases map to TRBD2. The source of this sequence is an adult woman who had mild COVID-19 (a few samples of this study predate the infection). Cell type and time point are not known. The sequenced sample consisted of PBMCs or a T cell subset sorted from them (not recorded which). Here the CDR3 reads CATSRGGLAGYEQYF. The CDR3 DNA reads TGTGCCACCAGCAGAGGGGGACTAGCGGGATACGAGCAGTACTTC.